This T cell receptor beta chain was observed in a study of blood T cell repertoires in COVID-19. Looking at the study overall: Samples of COVID-19 (acute and convalescent) were obtained from the United States, Italy and Spain. Nucleic acid was either cDNA or gDNA, and it came from T cells, B-cell-depleted T cells, or PBMCs.

The length of the CDR3 is 14 residues. Germline loops: CDR1 GTSNPN, CDR2 SVGIG (reference sequence). Germline trimming cut 4 bases from V and 5 bases from J; bases unmatched to any gene: 7. Authors' analysis steps: Reference gene primers were amplified, and this amplification served to estimate nucleated cell counts. Profiling relied on immunoSEQ multiplex PCR, and the TCRdb table lists in-frame clones only, not all of them. V, J and clone size were drawn from that table, and D and trimming were deduced from the DNA. The repertoire consists of roughly 350,000 clones, with around 85% occurring once and the leading ten covering under 4%.

The sample was peripheral blood. The clonotype was recovered from a young woman with acute or convalescent COVID-19. The chain employs TRBV30 and TRBJ2-2, with 7 bases matching TRBD1. For the CDR3, the DNA is TGTGCCTGGAACGAGGGGGCAGGGACCGGGGAGCTGTTTTTT. This translates into CAWNEGAGTGELFF. Supplemented by reference TRBV30 and TRBJ2-2, the full variable domain reads SQTIHQWPATLVQPVGSPLSLECTVEGTSNPNLYWYRQAAGRGLQLLFYSVGIGQISSEVPQNLSASRPQDRQFILSSKKLLLSDSGFYLCAWNEGAGTGELFFGEGSRLTVL.